A single sample is the source of the 21 T cell receptor beta chains below, sequenced in a study of blood T cell repertoires in COVID-19. The assay was immunoSEQ multiplex PCR, and TCRdb's table has in-frame clones only and misses some. The data contain some 100,000 clones, approximately 83% of them singletons. Material for sequencing was PBMCs or T cells enriched from blood (not recorded which). Receptors originate from a woman aged 45-59 years who had recovered from COVID-19.

This chain joins TRBV7-6 and TRBJ2-5; D is unresolved. Deletions cut 4 bases from V and 2 bases from J, with 17 bases between. The germline V gene encodes CDR1 SGHVS and CDR2 FNYEAQ. This CDR3 is 16 amino acids long. Here the CDR3 reads CASSSLATPRQETQYF. The CDR3 DNA follows: TGTGCCAGCAGCTCCCTGGCCACACCCCGTCAAGAGACCCAGTACTTC.

This clone was observed a handful of times. V and J are TRBV18 and TRBJ2-2; possible D gene TRBD1, 6 bases. This CDR3 has 16 residues. V was shortened by 0 bases and J by 0 bases, with 8 bases between the two germline ends. Germline assignment: CDR1 KGHSH and CDR2 LQKENI. The CDR3, as DNA: TGTGCCAGCTCACCACCGAGGGGGTCGAACACCGGGGAGCTGTTTTTT. Its translation: CASSPPRGSNTGELFF.

As regards this clone: The sample has other DNA sequences that encode this CDR3 too. The gene calls are TRBV6-5 and TRBJ1-5; weak D call: TRBD1 (6 bases). This CDR3 comprises 13 residues. Trimming removed 5 bases at V and 4 bases at J, with 9 bases between. Germline CDR1 and CDR2: MNHEY and SVGAGI. CDR3 DNA: TGTGCCAGCAGTAGCCAGGGGAATCAGCCCCAGCATTTT. Translating gives CASSSQGNQPQHF.

CDR3 region: CASSGDGQRGAGELFF. The CDR3 DNA reads as TGTGCCAGCAGCGGGGACGGACAGAGAGGTGCCGGGGAGCTGTTTTTT. The gene calls are TRBV9 and TRBJ2-2; possible D gene TRBD1, 6 bases. V was cut by 3 bases and J by 6 bases, with 18 bases left in between. The CDR3 runs to 16 residues. Germline V gene data show CDR1 as SGDLS and CDR2 as YYNGEE.

V is TRBV28 and J is TRBJ1-2, with 10 positions matching TRBD1. CDR3 length: 15 residues. V dropped 6 bases and J dropped 8; count of bases not matched to a gene: 12. The germline V gene has CDR1 MDHEN and CDR2 SYDVKM. The CDR3 region is CASRGATGGAGGYTF. The CDR3 DNA reads TGTGCCAGCAGGGGGGCGACAGGGGGCGCGGGCGGCTACACCTTC.

V is TRBV24-1 and J is TRBJ1-4; maybe TRBD1 (6 bases). CDR1 and CDR2 from the germline V gene are KGHDR and SFDVKD. Trimming stripped 2 bases from V and 7 bases from J, with 13 bases between. CDR3 length equals 15 residues. The CDR3 DNA reads as TGTGCCACCAGTGATTGGACAGAAAAGGGTGAAAAACTGTTTTTT. Translated, it gives CATSDWTEKGEKLFF.

The chain couples TRBV3-1 (or the pseudogene TRBV3-2) to TRBJ2-7; 8 bases agree with TRBD1. V shed 2 bases and J 7 bases; nucleotides not matched to a gene: 1. Germline-derived CDR1 and CDR2 are LGHDT and YNNKEL (reference sequence). The CDR3 length is 12 residues. The DNA for the CDR3 is TGTGCCAGCAGCCAACGGGACAGGGAGCAGTACTTC. Its translation is CASSQRDREQYF.

The rearrangement joins TRBV5-3 to TRBJ2-2, with D possibly being TRBD1 (5 bases). TRBV5-3 is an open reading frame whose function is uncertain. The CDR3 extends over 16 amino acids. The V end was cut by 4 bases, the J end by 3 bases, with 16 bases between. The CDR3 sequence: CARSPLGRVDTGELFF. The CDR3 nucleotides are TGTGCCAGAAGCCCCCTGGGCAGGGTTGACACCGGGGAGCTGTTTTTT.

The chain employs TRBV5-1 and TRBJ2-2, with 16 bases lining up with TRBD2. The junction had 14 bases not matched to a gene; V was cut back by 5 bases and J by 4 bases. This CDR3 contains 20 residues. Germline loops: CDR1 SGHRS, CDR2 YFSETQ. CDR3 sequence: CASSPRGGLAGGPSTGELFF. In nucleotides, the CDR3 is TGCGCCAGCAGTCCACGAGGGGGACTAGCGGGGGGGCCCTCCACCGGGGAGCTGTTTTTT.

This clone has only one observation. The V call is TRBV5-1, the J call TRBJ2-1; maybe TRBD2 (5 bases). Trimming took off 4 bases at V and 0 bases at J, with 11 bases between the two ends. The germline V gene encodes CDR1 SGHRS and CDR2 YFSETQ. The CDR3 has 15 residues. The CDR3 DNA is TGCGCCAGCAGCGCGGACTCTACCTCCTACAATGAGCAGTTCTTC. Protein product: CASSADSTSYNEQFF. Together with reference TRBV5-1 and TRBJ2-1, the CDR3 gives the full variable domain: KAGVTQTPRYLIKTRGQQVTLSCSPISGHRSVSWYQQTPGQGLQFLFEYFSETQRNKGNFPGRFSGRQFSNSRSEMNVSTLELGDSALYLCASSADSTSYNEQFFGPGTRLTVL.

The J gene is TRBJ1-6, the V gene TRBV4-1, with D tentatively TRBD1 (5 bases). Germline loops: CDR1 MGHRA, CDR2 YSYEKL. With 3 bases removed from V and 0 bases from J, the gap between germline ends came to 9 bases. This CDR3 comprises 16 residues. CDR3 sequence (DNA): TGCGCCAGCAGCCAGACAGAGAGCTCCTATAATTCACCCCTCCACTTT. Its protein product is CASSQTESSYNSPLHF.

This clone has only a few counts. The sample carries other DNA sequences with the same CDR3. The chain links TRBV28 to TRBJ1-2; no firm D call. V lost 1 base to trimming and J lost 1 base, with 4 bases between them. The CDR3 extends over 13 amino acids. Germline V lookup: CDR1 MDHEN, CDR2 SYDVKM. The CDR3 region has the DNA TGTGCCAGCAGTTTATCGGGTAACTATGGCTACACCTTC. Its protein is CASSLSGNYGYTF.

This clone was recorded a few times. V is TRBV6-5 and J is TRBJ2-7; no reliable D call. The CDR3 totals 13 residues. Looked up from germline, CDR1 is MNHEY and CDR2 is SVGAGI. The V and J ends lost 7 bases and 5 bases respectively, with 15 bases between them. CDR3: CASNQNQYDEQYF. For the CDR3, the DNA is TGTGCCAGCAACCAAAATCAGTATGACGAGCAGTACTTC.

This clone appeared once. The J gene is TRBJ1-2, the V gene TRBV30, with D unclear. Deletions cut 3 bases from V and 6 bases from J, with 20 bases between. Germline V gene data show CDR1 as GTSNPN and CDR2 as SVGIG (reference sequence). The CDR3 has 15 residues. CDR3 sequence reads: CAWSRTDRGTDGYTF. The DNA of the CDR3 is TGTGCCTGGAGCCGTACGGACCGGGGAACCGATGGCTACACCTTC.

The rearrangement links TRBV3-1 (or the pseudogene TRBV3-2) to TRBJ2-5; TRBD2 agrees at 11 bases. In germline, CDR1 is LGHDT, CDR2 YNNKEL (reference sequence). The CDR3 is 13 amino acids. V dropped 11 bases and J dropped 3; count of bases not matched to a gene: 5. The CDR3 region has the DNA TGTGCCGCGGGGACTAGCGGAAAAGAGACCCAGTACTTC. It codes for CAAGTSGKETQYF.

The sample holds a few counts of this clone. The chain employs TRBV7-9 and TRBJ1-1, with D unresolved. The length of the CDR3 is 15 residues. The V end was cut by 6 bases, the J end by 6 bases, with 20 bases between. The germline V gene has CDR1 SEHNR and CDR2 FQNEAQ (reference sequence). The DNA of the CDR3 is TGTGCCAGCAGTTTCTTCCGTAGACCGCGGCCTGAAGCTTTCTTT. As protein: CASSFFRRPRPEAFF. Drawing the rest from reference TRBV7-9 and TRBJ1-1, the complete variable domain is DTGVSQNPRHKITKRGQNVTFRCDPISEHNRLYWYRQTLGQGPEFLTYFQNEAQLEKSRLLSDRFSAERPKGSFSTLEIQRTEQGDSAMYLCASSFFRRPRPEAFFGQGTRLTVV.

The genes are TRBV27 and TRBJ1-2, with D unresolved. V was pared by 6 bases and J by 0 bases, with 29 bases between. From germline, CDR1 is MNHEY and CDR2 SMNVEV (reference sequence). The CDR3 runs to 20 residues. The CDR3: CASSRAGSSTSFGANYGYTF. The DNA of the CDR3 is TGTGCCAGCAGCCGTGCTGGGAGCAGCACGTCCTTCGGAGCTAACTATGGCTACACCTTC.

V is TRBV5-4 and J is TRBJ2-5; 8 bases align to TRBD1. Germline V gene sequence: CDR1 SGHNT, CDR2 YYREEE (reference sequence). The V gene end was trimmed by 1 base and the J gene end by 4 bases; junction bases not matched to a gene: 3. The CDR3 totals 14 residues. CDR3 nucleotide sequence: TGTGCCAGCAGCTTGCTTGGGACAGGAGAGACCCAGTACTTC. Translating gives CASSLLGTGETQYF.

The CDR3 DNA is TGTGCCAGCAGCCAAGATCGCTCAGACTATGGCTACACCTTC. As protein: CASSQDRSDYGYTF. The rearrangement uses TRBV4-2 and TRBJ1-2; no clear D. Trimming removed 0 bases at V and 3 bases at J, with 8 bases between. Germline V gives CDR1 LGHNA, CDR2 YNFKEQ. This CDR3 comprises 14 residues.

The chain joins TRBV7-9 to TRBJ2-5; 14 bases agree with TRBD2. The junction had 10 bases not matched to a gene; V was cut back by 8 bases and J by 5 bases. CDR1 is SEHNR, CDR2 FQNEAQ, per germline (reference sequence). The CDR3 runs to 16 residues. CDR3 in amino acids: CASGGGLAGVRETQYF. The CDR3 bases are TGTGCCAGCGGCGGGGGACTAGCGGGAGTTCGGGAGACCCAGTACTTC.

This sequence joins TRBV28 and TRBJ1-2, with 7 bases lining up with TRBD1. The germline CDR1 and CDR2 sequences are MDHEN and SYDVKM. V was clipped by 4 bases and J by 8 bases; unmatched bases: 10. This CDR3 has 14 residues. The CDR3 region has the DNA TGTGCCAGCAGTTCGAACCCCGGGACAGTAGGCTACACCTTC. Its translation: CASSSNPGTVGYTF.